The clone carrying this T cell receptor beta chain was detected many times. Its antigen is not identified. Molecular barcoding with unique molecular identifiers was used for the TCRbeta library. TCRdb re-called the PCR reads with MiXCR, one entry per CDR3 protein. This repertoire shows over 100,000 distinct CDR3 sequences, under 13% found once; its top ten account for 30% to 35%. These data are taken from a study of T-cell reconstitution after alpha-beta-depleted transplantation in children. Findings and caveats of the study: Some patients showed high day-60 TCRbeta diversity, which derived from surviving recipient T cells and thymic progenitors. It was reported that alpha-beta T cells came from several hundred expanded graft clones (about two months after transplant). T-cell numbers and diversity, one year after transplant, stemmed largely from T cells that were newly produced.

The sample here was PBMCs, taken before TCRalphabeta/CD19-depleted stem cell transplant. The source is a boy aged 2 to 9 with acute lymphoblastic leukemia, due to receive a stem cell transplant.

The CDR3 DNA reads TGTGCCAGCAGTTTAGCGACAGATTATCAGCCCCAGCATTTT. Its protein is CASSLATDYQPQHF. This rearrangement joins TRBV12-3 or TRBV12-4 to TRBJ1-5, with TRBD1 as a possible D gene (5 bases). The ends were cut back, 0 bases at V and 5 bases at J, with 8 bases in the middle. The CDR3 totals 14 residues.